This T cell receptor beta chain was found in a study of cytomegalovirus exposure and HLA in healthy donors. General study points: Immune exposure was documented only through CMV serostatus.

Primers for the PCR totalled 60 Vbeta and 13 Jbeta. The assay was immunoSEQ multiplex PCR, and TCRdb's table has in-frame clones only and misses some. The table has roughly 130,000 clones, 80% seen once. Concerning this clone: Its target is not known.

V lost 3 bases and J lost 2, with 8 bases in between. The CDR3 extends over 13 amino acids. In germline, CDR1 is SGHVS, CDR2 FNYEAQ. The chain joins TRBV7-6 to TRBJ2-7, with a tentative D call TRBD1 (5 bases). The sequence was obtained from a male donor in good health and CMV-seronegative. The sample taken for sequencing was PBMCs. DNA of the CDR3: TGTGCCAGCAGCTTCGCAGGGACCTACGAGCAGTACTTC. This gives the protein CASSFAGTYEQYF.